This TCR beta chain was observed in a study of blood T cell repertoires in COVID-19. Study summary: From T cells, B-cell-depleted T cells, or PBMCs came the material, which was cDNA or gDNA.

How the authors handled the data: Amplified reference gene primers provided the basis for estimating nucleated cell counts. Sequencing was performed with immunoSEQ multiplex PCR; in TCRdb, only in-frame clones are kept and a portion is missing. D and trimming come from the DNA, and the V and J calls and clone size come from that table. This sample yields about 490,000 clones, of which 70% to 90% are seen a single time; roughly 3.2% belongs to the top ten. Trimming took 2 bases from V and 0 from J, leaving 7 bases between them. Germline V gene lookup returns CDR1 SNHLY and CDR2 FYNNEI. The CDR3 sequence is 15 residues long.

The sequenced sample was peripheral blood. This rearrangement joins TRBV2 to TRBJ1-4; tentative D call: TRBD1 (5 bases). The TCR was taken from a human donor in a cohort sampled during active COVID-19. CDR3 nucleotide sequence: TGTGCCAGCAGTGAACAACAGGCAACTAATGAAAAACTGTTTTTT. Its protein is CASSEQQATNEKLFF.